The sequence of this T cell receptor (beta chain) was determined in a study of chemoradiotherapy in HPV16-positive cancers. This table comes from immunoSEQ multiplex PCR, and its TCRdb copy is limited to in-frame clones, with some not included. The sample shows around 16,000 clones, 60% to 85% of them seen only once. This clone has only one observation. The CDR3 extends over 15 amino acids. Looked up from germline, CDR1 is SEHNR and CDR2 is FQNEAQ (reference sequence). V was cut by 2 bases and J by 8 bases, with 13 bases left in between. The origin of this receptor is a human donor with HPV-associated anogenital cancer. V usage is TRBV7-9 and J usage is TRBJ1-6; D possibly corresponds to TRBD1 (5 bases). The biological material was taken from a patient who underwent chemoradiotherapy. CDR3 sequence (DNA): TGTGCCAGCAGCTTAATGTCAGGGCTCGATTCACCCCTCCACTTT. Translation: CASSLMSGLDSPLHF.